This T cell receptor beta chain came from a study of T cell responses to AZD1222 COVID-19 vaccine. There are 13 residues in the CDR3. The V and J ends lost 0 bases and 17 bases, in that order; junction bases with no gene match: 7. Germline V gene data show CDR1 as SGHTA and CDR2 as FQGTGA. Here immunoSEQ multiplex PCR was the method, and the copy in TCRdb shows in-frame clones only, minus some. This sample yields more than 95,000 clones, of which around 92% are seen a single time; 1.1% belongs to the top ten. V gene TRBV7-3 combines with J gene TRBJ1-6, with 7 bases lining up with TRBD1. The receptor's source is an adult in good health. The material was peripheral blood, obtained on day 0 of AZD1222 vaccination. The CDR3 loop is CASSLTMGQSVHF. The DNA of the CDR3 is TGTGCCAGCAGCTTAACAATGGGACAGTCGGTCCACTTT. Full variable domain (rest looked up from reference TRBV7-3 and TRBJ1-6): GAGVSQTPSNKVTEKGKYVELRCDPISGHTALYWYRQSLGQGPEFLIYFQGTGAADDSGLPNDRFFAVRPEGSVSTLKIQRTERGDSAVYLCASSLTMGQSVHFGNGTRLTVT.